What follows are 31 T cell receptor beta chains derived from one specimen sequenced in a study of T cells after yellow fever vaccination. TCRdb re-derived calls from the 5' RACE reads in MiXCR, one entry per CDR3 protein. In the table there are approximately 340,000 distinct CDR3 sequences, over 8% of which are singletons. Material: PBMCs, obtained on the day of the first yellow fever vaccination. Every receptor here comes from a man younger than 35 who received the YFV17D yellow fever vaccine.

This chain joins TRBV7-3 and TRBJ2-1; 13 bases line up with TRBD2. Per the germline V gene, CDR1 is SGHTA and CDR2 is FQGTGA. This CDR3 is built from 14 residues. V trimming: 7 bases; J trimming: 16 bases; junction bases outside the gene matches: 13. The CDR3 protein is CASTTSGGAPVLFF. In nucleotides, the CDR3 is TGTGCCAGCACCACTAGCGGGGGGGCCCCCGTACTATTCTTC.

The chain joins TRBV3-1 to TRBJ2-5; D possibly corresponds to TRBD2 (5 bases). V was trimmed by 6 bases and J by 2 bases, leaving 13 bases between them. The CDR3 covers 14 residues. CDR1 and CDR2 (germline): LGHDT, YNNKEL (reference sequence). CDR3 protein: CASSAIGVQETQYF. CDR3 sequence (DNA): TGTGCCAGCAGTGCGATCGGGGTACAAGAGACCCAGTACTTC.

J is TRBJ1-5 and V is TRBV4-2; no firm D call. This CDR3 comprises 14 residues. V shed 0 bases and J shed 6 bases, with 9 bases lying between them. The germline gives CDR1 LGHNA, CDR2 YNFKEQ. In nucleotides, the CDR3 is TGTGCCAGCAGCCAAGATAAAAGTTCTCAGCCCCAGCATTTT. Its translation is CASSQDKSSQPQHF.

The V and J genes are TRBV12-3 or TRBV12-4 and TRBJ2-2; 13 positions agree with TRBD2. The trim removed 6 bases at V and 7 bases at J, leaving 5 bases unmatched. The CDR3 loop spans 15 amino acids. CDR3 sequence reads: CASSTSGGADGELFF. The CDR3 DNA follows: TGTGCCAGCAGCACTAGCGGGGGGGCCGACGGGGAGCTGTTTTTT.

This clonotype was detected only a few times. The CDR3 region is CASSLQTDYNEQFF. Written as DNA, the CDR3 is TGCGCCAGCAGCTTACAGACAGACTACAATGAGCAGTTCTTC. The chain recombines TRBV5-1 with TRBJ2-1, with D maybe TRBD1 (5 bases). V was cut by 2 bases and J by 3 bases, with 9 bases left in between. Germline CDR1 reads SGHRS; CDR2 reads YFSETQ. This CDR3 comprises 14 residues.

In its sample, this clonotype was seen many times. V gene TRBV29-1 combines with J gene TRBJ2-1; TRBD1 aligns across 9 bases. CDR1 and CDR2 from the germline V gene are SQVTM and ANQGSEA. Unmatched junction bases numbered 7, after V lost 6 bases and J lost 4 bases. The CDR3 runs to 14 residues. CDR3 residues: CSVIPGQGYNEQFF. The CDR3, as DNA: TGCAGCGTAATTCCGGGACAGGGTTACAATGAGCAGTTCTTC.

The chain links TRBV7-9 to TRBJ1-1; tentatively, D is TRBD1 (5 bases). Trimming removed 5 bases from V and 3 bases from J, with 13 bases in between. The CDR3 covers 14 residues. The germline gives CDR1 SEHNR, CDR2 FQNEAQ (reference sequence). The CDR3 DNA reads TGTGCCAGCAGCGCAAATTGGGGGGACACTGAAGCTTTCTTT. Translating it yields CASSANWGDTEAFF.

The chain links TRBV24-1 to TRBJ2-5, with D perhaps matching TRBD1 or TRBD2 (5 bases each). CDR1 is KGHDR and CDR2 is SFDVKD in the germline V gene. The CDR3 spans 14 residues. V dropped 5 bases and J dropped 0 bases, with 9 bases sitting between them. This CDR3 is CATSVPGHQETQYF. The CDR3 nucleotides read TGTGCCACCAGTGTACCGGGACACCAAGAGACCCAGTACTTC.

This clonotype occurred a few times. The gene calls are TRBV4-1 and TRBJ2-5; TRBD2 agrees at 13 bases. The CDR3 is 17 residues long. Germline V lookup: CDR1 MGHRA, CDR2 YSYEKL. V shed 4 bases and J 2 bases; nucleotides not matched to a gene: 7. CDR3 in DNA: TGCGCCAGCAGCCCGAGGACTAGCGGGGGCCAACAAGAGACCCAGTACTTC. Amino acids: CASSPRTSGGQQETQYF.

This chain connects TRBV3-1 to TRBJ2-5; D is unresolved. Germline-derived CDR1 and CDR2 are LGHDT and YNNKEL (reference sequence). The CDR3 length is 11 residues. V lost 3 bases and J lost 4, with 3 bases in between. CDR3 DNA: TGTGCCAGCAGCCATCGAGAGACCCAGTACTTC. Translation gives CASSHRETQYF.

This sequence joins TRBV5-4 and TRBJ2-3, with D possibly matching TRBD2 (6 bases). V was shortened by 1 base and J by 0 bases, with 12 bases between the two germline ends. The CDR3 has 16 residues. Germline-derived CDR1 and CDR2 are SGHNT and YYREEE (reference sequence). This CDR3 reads CASSLYSGYSTDTQYF. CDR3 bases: TGTGCCAGCAGCTTGTATAGCGGATACAGCACAGATACGCAGTATTTT.

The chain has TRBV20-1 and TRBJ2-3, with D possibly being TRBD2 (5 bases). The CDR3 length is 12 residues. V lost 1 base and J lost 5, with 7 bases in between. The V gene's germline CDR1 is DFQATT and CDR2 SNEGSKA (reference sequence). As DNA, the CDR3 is TGCAGTGCTAGAGTTGAGGGAGATACGCAGTATTTT. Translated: CSARVEGDTQYF.

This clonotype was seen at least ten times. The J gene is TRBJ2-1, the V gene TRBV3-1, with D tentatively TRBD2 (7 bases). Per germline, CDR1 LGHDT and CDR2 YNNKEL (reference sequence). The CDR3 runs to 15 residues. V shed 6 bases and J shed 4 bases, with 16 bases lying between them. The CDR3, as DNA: TGTGCCAGCAGTGTAGGGGGGGGAGGATACAATGAGCAGTTCTTC. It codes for CASSVGGGGYNEQFF.

CDR3 DNA: TGCGCCAGCAGGACTAGCGGGGGGTCCTACAATGAGCAGTTCTTC. Residues: CASRTSGGSYNEQFF. The rearrangement uses TRBV5-1 and TRBJ2-1, with 13 bases aligning to TRBD2. Germline CDR1 SGHRS, CDR2 YFSETQ. Losses at the gene ends were 5 bases for V and 1 base for J; bases not matched to a gene: 0. The CDR3 consists of 15 residues. Complete variable domain (other parts from reference TRBV5-1 and TRBJ2-1): KAGVTQTPRYLIKTRGQQVTLSCSPISGHRSVSWYQQTPGQGLQFLFEYFSETQRNKGNFPGRFSGRQFSNSRSEMNVSTLELGDSALYLCASRTSGGSYNEQFFGPGTRLTVL.

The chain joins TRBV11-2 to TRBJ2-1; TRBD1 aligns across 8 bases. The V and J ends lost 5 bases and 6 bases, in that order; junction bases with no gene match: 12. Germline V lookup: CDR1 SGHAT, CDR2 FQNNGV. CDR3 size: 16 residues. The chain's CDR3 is CASSPALGTGRNEQFF. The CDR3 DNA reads TGTGCCAGCAGCCCGGCGCTCGGGACAGGACGCAATGAGCAGTTCTTC.

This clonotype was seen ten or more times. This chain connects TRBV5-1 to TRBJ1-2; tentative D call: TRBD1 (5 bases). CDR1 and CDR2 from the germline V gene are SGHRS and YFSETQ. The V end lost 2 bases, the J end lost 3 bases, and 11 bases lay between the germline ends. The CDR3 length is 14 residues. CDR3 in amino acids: CASSFAGFDYGYTF. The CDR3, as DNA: TGCGCCAGCAGCTTCGCAGGGTTTGACTATGGCTACACCTTC.

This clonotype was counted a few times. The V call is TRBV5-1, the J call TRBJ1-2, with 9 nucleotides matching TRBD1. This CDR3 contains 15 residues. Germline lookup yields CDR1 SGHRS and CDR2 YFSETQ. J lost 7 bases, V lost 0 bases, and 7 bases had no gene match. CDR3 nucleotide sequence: TGCGCCAGCAGCTTGGATGGACAGGGGAGGGGTGGCTACACCTTC. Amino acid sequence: CASSLDGQGRGGYTF.

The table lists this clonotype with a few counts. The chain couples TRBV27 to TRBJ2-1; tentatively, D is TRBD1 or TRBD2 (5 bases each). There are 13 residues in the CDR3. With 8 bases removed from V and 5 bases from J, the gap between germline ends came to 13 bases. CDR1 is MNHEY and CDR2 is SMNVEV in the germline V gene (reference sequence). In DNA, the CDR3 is TGTGCCAGCGGGGACGCCACGGACAATGAGCAGTTCTTC. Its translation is CASGDATDNEQFF.

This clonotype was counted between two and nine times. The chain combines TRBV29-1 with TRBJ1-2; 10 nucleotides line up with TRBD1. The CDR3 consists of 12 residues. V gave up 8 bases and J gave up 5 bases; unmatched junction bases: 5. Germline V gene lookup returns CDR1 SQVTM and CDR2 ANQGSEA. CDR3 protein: CSFRTGGYGYTF. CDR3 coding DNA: TGCAGCTTTCGGACAGGGGGGTATGGCTACACCTTC.

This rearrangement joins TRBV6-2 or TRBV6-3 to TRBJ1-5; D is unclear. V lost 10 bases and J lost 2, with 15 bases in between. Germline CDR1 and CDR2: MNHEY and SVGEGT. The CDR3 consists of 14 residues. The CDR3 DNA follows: TGTGCCACCCTGGATCGGGGTGGCAATCAGCCCCAGCATTTT. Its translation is CATLDRGGNQPQHF.

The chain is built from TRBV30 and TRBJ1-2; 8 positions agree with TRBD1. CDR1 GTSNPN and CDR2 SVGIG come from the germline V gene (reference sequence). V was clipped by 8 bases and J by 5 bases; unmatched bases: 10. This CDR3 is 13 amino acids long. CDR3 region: CAGTGTGDYGYTF. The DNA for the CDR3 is TGTGCCGGGACGGGGACAGGTGATTATGGCTACACCTTC. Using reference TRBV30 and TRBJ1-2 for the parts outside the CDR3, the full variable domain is SQTIHQWPATLVQPVGSPLSLECTVEGTSNPNLYWYRQAAGRGLQLLFYSVGIGQISSEVPQNLSASRPQDRQFILSSKKLLLSDSGFYLCAGTGTGDYGYTFGSGTRLTVV.

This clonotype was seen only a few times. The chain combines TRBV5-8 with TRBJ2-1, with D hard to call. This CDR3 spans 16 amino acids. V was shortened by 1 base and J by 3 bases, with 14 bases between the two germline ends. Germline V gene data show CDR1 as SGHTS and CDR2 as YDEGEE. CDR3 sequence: CASSLFSGRVYNEQFF. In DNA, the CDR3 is TGTGCCAGCAGCTTGTTTTCCGGGCGCGTCTACAATGAGCAGTTCTTC.

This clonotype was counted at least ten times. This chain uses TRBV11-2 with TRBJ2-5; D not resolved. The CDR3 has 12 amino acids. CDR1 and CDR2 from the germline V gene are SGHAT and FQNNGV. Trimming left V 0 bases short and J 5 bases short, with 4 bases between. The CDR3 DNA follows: TGTGCCAGCAGCTTAGATCGGGAGACCCAGTACTTC. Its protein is CASSLDRETQYF. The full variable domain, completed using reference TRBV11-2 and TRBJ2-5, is EAGVAQSPRYKIIEKRQSVAFWCNPISGHATLYWYQQILGQGPKLLIQFQNNGVVDDSQLPKDRFSAERLKGVDSTLKIQPAKLEDSAVYLCASSLDRETQYFGPGTRLLVL.

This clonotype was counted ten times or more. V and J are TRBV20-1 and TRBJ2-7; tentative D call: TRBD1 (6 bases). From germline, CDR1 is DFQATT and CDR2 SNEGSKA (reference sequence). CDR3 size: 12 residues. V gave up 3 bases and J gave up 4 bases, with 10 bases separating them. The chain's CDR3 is CSARQGQYEQYF. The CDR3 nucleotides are TGCAGTGCTAGGCAGGGACAATACGAGCAGTACTTC.

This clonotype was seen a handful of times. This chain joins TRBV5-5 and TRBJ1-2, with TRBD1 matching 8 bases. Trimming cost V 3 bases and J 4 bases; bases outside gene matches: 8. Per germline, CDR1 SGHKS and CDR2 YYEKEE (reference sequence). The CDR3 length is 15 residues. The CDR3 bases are TGTGCCAGCAGCTGGGGACAGGAGACAAGCTATGGCTACACCTTC. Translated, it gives CASSWGQETSYGYTF.

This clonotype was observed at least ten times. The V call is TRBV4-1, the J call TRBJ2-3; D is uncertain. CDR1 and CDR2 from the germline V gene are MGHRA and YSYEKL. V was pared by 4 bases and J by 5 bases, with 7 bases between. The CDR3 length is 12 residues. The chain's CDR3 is CASSPAGDTQYF. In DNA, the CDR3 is TGCGCCAGCAGCCCGGCCGGAGATACGCAGTATTTT.

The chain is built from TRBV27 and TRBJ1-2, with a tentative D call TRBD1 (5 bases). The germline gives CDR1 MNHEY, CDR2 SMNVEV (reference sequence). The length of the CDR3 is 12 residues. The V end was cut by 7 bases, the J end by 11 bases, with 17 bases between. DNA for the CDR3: TGTGCCAGCAAGGACCCTCCGTGGGGGTACACCTTC. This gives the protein CASKDPPWGYTF.

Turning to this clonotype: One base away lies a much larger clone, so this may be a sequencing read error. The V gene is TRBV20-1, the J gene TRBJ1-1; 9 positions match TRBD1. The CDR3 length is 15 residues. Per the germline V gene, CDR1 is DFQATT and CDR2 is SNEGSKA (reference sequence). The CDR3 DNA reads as TGCAGTGCTAGAGGACTAGGGACAGGGAACACTGAAGTTTTCTTT. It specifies CSARGLGTGNTEVFF.

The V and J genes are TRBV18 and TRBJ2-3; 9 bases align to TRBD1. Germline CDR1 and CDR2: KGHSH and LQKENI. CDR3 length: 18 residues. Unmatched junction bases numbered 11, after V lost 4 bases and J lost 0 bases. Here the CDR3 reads CASSQRVNRGPSTDTQYF. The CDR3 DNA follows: TGTGCCAGCTCACAACGGGTGAACAGGGGGCCCAGCACAGATACGCAGTATTTT.

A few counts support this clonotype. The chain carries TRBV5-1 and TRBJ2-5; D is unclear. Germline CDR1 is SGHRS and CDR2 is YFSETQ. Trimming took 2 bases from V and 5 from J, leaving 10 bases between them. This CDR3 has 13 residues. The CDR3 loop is CASSFDSEETQYF. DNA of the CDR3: TGCGCCAGCAGCTTTGACTCCGAGGAGACCCAGTACTTC.

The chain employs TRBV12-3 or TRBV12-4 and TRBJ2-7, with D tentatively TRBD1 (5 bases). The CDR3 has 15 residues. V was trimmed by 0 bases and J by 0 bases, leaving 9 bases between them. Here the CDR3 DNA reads TGTGCCAGCAGTTTAGCACGCAGGGCCTCCTACGAGCAGTACTTC. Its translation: CASSLARRASYEQYF.